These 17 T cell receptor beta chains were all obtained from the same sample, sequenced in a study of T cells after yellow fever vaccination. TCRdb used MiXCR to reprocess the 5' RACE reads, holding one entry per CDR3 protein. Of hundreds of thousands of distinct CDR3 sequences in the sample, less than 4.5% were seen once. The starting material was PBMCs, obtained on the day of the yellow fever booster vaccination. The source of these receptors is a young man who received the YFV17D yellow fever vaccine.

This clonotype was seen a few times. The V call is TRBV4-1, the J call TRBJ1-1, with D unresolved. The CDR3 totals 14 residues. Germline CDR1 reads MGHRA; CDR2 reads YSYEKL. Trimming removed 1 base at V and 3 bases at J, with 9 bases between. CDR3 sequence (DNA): TGCGCCAGCAGCCAAGGGGATGGGGACACTGAAGCTTTCTTT. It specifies CASSQGDGDTEAFF.

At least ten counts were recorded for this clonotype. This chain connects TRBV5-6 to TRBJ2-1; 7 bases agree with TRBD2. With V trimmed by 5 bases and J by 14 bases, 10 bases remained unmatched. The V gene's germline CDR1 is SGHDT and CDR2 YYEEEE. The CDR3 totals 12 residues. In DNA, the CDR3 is TGTGCCAGCAGAGGACTAGTGGGGCAGGAGTTCTTC. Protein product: CASRGLVGQEFF. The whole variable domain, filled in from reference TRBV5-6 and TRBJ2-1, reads DAGVTQSPTHLIKTRGQQVTLRCSPKSGHDTVSWYQQALGQGPQFIFQYYEEEERQRGNFPDRFSGHQFPNYSSELNVNALLLGDSALYLCASRGLVGQEFFGPGTRLTVL.

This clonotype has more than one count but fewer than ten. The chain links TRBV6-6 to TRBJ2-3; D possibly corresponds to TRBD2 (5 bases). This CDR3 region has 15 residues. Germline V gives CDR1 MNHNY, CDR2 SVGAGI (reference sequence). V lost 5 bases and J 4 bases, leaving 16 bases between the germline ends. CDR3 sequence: CASSTTPTGSDTQYF. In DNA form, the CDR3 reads TGTGCCAGCAGTACTACTCCCACGGGGTCAGATACGCAGTATTTT.

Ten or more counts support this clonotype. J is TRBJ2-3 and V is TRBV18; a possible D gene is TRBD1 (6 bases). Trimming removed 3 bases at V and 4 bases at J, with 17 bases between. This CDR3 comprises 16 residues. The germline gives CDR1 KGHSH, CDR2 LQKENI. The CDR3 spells CASSPMNRVEADTQYF. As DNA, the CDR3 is TGTGCCAGCTCACCCATGAACAGGGTTGAGGCAGATACGCAGTATTTT. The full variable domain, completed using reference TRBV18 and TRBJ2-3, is NAGVMQNPRHLVRRRGQEARLRCSPMKGHSHVYWYRQLPEEGLKFMVYLQKENIIDESGMPKERFSAEFPKEGPSILRIQQVVRGDSAAYFCASSPMNRVEADTQYFGPGTRLTVL.

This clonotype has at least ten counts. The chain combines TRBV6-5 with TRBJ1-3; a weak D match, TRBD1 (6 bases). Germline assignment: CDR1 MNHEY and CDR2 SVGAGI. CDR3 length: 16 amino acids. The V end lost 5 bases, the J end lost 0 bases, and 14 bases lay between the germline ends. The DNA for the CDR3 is TGTGCCAGCAGTGACCCCGGGACACCCTCTGGAAACACCATATATTTT. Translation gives CASSDPGTPSGNTIYF.

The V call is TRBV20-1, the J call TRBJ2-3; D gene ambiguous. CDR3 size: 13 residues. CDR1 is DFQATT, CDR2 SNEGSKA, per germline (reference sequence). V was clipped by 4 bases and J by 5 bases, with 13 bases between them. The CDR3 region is CSAIFRLGDTQYF. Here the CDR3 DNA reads TGCAGTGCTATCTTCAGGTTGGGAGATACGCAGTATTTT.

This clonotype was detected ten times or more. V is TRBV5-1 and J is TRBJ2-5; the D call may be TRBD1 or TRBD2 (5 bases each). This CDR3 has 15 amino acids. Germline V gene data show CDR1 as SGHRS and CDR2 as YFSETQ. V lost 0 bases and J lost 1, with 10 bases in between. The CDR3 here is CASSLAGTTQETQYF. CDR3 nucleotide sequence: TGCGCCAGCAGCTTGGCCGGGACGACCCAAGAGACCCAGTACTTC.

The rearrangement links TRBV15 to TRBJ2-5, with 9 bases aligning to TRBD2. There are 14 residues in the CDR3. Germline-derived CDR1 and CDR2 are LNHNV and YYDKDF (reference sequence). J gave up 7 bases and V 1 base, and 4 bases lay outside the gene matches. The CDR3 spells CATSRGGGAMTQYF. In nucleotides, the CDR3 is TGTGCCACCAGCAGAGGCGGGGGGGCGATGACCCAGTACTTC.

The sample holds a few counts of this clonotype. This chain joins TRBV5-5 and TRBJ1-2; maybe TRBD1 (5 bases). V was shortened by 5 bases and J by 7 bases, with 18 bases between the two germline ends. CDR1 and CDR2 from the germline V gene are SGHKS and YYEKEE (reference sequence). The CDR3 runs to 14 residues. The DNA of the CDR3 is TGTGCCAGCAGTCTGGACACCACCTGGGGTGGCTACACCTTC. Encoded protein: CASSLDTTWGGYTF.

The CDR3 loop reads CATSERAGGSEETQYF. CDR3 coding DNA: TGTGCCACCAGTGAACGAGCGGGGGGCAGTGAGGAGACCCAGTACTTC. J is TRBJ2-5 and V is TRBV24-1; TRBD2 agrees at 9 bases. The CDR3 is made up of 16 amino acids. Germline V lookup: CDR1 KGHDR, CDR2 SFDVKD. V shed 4 bases and J 5 bases; nucleotides not matched to a gene: 10.

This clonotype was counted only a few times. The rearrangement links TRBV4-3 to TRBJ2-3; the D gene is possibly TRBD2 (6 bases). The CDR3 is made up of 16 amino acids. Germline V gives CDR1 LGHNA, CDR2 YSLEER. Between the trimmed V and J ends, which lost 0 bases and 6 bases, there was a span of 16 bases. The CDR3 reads CASSQDVTRRSDTQYF. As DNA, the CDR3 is TGCGCCAGCAGCCAAGACGTGACTAGACGGTCTGATACGCAGTATTTT.

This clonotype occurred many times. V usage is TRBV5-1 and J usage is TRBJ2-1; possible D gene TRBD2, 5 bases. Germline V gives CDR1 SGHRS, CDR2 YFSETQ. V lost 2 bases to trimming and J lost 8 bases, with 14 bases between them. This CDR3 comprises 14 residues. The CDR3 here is CASSFTGVYDEQFF. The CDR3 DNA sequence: TGCGCCAGCAGCTTTACCGGGGTATACGATGAGCAGTTCTTC.

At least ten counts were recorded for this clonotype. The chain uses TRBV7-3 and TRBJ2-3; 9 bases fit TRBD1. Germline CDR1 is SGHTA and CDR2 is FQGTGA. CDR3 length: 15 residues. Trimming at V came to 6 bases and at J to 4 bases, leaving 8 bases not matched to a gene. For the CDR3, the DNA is TGTGCCAGCAGTACCGGGACAGGGTATGCAGATACGCAGTATTTT. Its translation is CASSTGTGYADTQYF.

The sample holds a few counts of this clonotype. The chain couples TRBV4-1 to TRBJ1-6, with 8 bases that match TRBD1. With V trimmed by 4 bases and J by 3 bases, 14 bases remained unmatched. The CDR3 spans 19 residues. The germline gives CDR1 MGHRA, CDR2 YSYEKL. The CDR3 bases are TGCGCCAGCAGCCCCACAAGGGGAGGACAGGGCGGCTATAATTCACCCCTCCACTTT. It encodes CASSPTRGGQGGYNSPLHF.

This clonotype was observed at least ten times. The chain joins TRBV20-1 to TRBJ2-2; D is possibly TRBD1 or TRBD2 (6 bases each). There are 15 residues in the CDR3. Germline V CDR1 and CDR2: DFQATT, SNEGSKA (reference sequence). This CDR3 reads CGGPGVNPATGELFF. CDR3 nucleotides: TGCGGGGGGCCAGGGGTCAACCCGGCCACCGGGGAGCTGTTTTTT.

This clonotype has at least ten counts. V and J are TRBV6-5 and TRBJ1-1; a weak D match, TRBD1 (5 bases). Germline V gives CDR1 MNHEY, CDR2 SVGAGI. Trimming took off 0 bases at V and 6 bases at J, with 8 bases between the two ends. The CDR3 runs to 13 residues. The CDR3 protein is CASSYSSGAEAFF. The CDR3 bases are TGTGCCAGCAGTTACTCGTCGGGGGCTGAAGCTTTCTTT.

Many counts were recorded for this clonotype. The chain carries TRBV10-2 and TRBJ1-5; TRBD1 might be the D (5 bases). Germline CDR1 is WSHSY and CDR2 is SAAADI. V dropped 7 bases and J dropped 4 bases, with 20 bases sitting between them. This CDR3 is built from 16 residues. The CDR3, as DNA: TGCGCCAGCACCGAGGGTATGGGGCCGGGGAATCAGCCCCAGCATTTT. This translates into CASTEGMGPGNQPQHF.